Below are 5 T cell receptor beta chains sequenced from a single sample in a study of blood T cells in healthy people across ages (dated by TCRdb to between 2014 and 2017). The library was made by 5' RACE. Reads for this sample came from an Illumina HiSeq 2500. A second PCR of roughly 7 to 11 cycles was performed with a sample-barcoded 5' primer and a J-beta primer mix. TCRdb took the public reads, trimmed them with fastp at Q25, ran MiXCR for clone calling and kept in-frame beta chains. For every CDR3 protein sequence, its rows merge into one entry that carries the most common genes and DNA. The sample table contains roughly 1.5 million distinct CDR3 sequences; only one count was recorded for 42% of them. The leading ten clones occupy about 4% of the sample. The sample taken for sequencing was blood. Receptor source: a woman aged 18-29 years in good health.

The chain employs TRBV7-9 and TRBJ2-3, with D uncertain. The CDR3 sequence is 14 residues long. V was pared by 5 bases and J by 8 bases, with 17 bases between. CDR1 is SEHNR and CDR2 is FQNEAQ in the germline V gene (reference sequence). The CDR3 reads CASSLPPGPSTQYF. CDR3 bases: TGTGCCAGCAGCCTTCCCCCCGGACCGAGTACGCAGTATTTT.

The V gene is TRBV6-1, the J gene TRBJ1-4; a possible D gene is TRBD1 (6 bases). The germline V and J ends were trimmed by 3 bases and 2 bases, with 7 bases remaining between them. This CDR3 spans 14 amino acids. CDR1 MNHNS and CDR2 SASEGT come from the germline V gene. The CDR3 loop reads CASSERGTNEKLFF. The DNA for the CDR3 is TGTGCCAGCAGTGAGAGGGGGACTAATGAAAAACTGTTTTTT.

The sample holds a few counts of this clonotype. The chain joins TRBV20-1 to TRBJ2-7, with 7 bases lining up with TRBD1. The CDR3 spans 13 residues. Per germline, CDR1 DFQATT and CDR2 SNEGSKA (reference sequence). V was pared by 5 bases and J by 3 bases, with 7 bases of the junction left unmatched. The CDR3 nucleotides are TGCAGTGCTGCCGGGACAGATAGCTACGAGCAGTACTTC. It encodes CSAAGTDSYEQYF.

This clonotype was observed once. The chain has TRBV7-2 and TRBJ2-7; D possibly corresponds to TRBD2 (6 bases). Trimming removed 5 bases from V and 3 bases from J, with 20 bases in between. The CDR3 runs to 16 residues. The germline CDR1 and CDR2 sequences are SGHTA and FQGNSA. The CDR3 sequence: CASSPYGGVRIYEQYF. The CDR3, as DNA: TGTGCCAGCAGCCCGTATGGCGGGGTTCGTATCTACGAGCAGTACTTC.

The V gene is TRBV4-2, the J gene TRBJ1-4, with D perhaps matching TRBD1 (6 bases). The CDR3 spans 15 residues. V lost 4 bases and J lost 1, with 10 bases in between. The V gene's germline CDR1 is LGHNA and CDR2 YNFKEQ. CDR3 sequence: CASSPPGQTNEKLFF. The DNA of the CDR3 is TGTGCCAGCAGCCCGCCGGGACAAACTAATGAAAAACTGTTTTTT.